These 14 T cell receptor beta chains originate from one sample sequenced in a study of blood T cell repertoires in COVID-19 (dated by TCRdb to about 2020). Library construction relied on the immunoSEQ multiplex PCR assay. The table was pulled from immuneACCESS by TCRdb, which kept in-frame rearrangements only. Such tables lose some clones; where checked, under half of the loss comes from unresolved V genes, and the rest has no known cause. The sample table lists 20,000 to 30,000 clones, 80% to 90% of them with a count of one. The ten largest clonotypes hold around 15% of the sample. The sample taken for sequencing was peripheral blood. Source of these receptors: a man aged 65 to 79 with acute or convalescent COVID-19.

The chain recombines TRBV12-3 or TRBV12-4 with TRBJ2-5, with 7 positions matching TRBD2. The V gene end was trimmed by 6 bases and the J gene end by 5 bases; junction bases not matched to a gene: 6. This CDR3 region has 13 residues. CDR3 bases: TGTGCCAGCAGGAACGCCGGGGGGGAGACCCAGTACTTC. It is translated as CASRNAGGETQYF.

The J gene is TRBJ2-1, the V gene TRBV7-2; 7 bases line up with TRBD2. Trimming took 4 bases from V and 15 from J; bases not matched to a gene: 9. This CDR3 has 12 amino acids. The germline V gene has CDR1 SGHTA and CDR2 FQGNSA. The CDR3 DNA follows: TGTGCCAGCAGCTCTGGGACTATTCATCGGTTCTTC. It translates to CASSSGTIHRFF. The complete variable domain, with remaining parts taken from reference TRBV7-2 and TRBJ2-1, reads GAGVSQSPSNKVTEKGKDVELRCDPISGHTALYWYRQSLGQGLEFLIYFQGNSAPDKSGLPSDRFSAERTGGSVSTLTIQRTQQEDSAVYLCASSSGTIHRFFGPGTRLTVL.

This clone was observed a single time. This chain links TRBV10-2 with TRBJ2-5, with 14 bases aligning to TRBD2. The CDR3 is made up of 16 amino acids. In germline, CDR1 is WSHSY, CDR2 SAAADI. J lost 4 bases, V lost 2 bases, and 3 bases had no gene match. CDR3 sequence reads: CASSEPGTSGRETQYF. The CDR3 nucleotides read TGCGCCAGCAGTGAGCCCGGGACTAGCGGGAGAGAGACCCAGTACTTC.

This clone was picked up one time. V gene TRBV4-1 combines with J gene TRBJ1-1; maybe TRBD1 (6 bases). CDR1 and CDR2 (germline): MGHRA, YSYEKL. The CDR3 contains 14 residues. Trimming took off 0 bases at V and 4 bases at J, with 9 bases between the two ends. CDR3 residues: CASSQDRGRTEAFF. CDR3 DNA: TGCGCCAGCAGCCAAGACAGGGGCCGCACTGAAGCTTTCTTT.

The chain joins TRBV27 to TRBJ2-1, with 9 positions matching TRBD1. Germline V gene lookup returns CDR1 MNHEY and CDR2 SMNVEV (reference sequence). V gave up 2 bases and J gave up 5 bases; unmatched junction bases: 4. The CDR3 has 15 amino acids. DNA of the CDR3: TGTGCCAGCAGTTTAGGGACAGGGTTGGACAATGAGCAGTTCTTC. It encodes CASSLGTGLDNEQFF.

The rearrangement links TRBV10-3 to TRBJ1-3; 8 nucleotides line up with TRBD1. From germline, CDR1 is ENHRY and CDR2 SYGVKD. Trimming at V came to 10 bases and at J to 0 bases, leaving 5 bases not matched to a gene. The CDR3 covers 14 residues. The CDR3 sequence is CASKTGVSGNTIYF. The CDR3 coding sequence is TGTGCCAGCAAGACAGGGGTCTCTGGAAACACCATATATTTT.

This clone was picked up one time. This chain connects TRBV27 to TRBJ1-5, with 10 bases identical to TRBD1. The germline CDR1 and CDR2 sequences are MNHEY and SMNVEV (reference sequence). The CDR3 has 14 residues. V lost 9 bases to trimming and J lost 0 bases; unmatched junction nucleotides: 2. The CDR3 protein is CARGQGNSNQPQHF. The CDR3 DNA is TGTGCCAGGGGACAGGGGAATAGCAATCAGCCCCAGCATTTT.

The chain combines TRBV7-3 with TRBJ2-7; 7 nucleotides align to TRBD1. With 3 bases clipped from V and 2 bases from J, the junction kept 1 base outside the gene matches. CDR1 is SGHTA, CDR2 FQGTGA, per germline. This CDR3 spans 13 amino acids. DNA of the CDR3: TGTGCCAGCAGCTTCGACAGGGCCTACGAGCAGTACTTC. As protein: CASSFDRAYEQYF.

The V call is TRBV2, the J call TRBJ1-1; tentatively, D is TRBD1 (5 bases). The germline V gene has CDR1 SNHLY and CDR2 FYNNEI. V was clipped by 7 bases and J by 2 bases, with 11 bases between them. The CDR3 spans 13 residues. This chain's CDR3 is CASTADRNTEAFF. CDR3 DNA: TGTGCCAGCACCGCAGACAGAAACACTGAAGCTTTCTTT.

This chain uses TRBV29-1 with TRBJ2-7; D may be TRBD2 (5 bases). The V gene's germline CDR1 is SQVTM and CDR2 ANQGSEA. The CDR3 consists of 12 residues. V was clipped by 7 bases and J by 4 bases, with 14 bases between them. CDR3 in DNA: TGCAGCGCCGGGGATGGGGTTTACGAGCAGTACTTC. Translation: CSAGDGVYEQYF.

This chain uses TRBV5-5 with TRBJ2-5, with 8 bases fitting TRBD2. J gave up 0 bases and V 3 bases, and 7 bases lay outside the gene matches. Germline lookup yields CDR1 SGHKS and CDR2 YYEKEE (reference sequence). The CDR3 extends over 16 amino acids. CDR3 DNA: TGTGCCAGCAGCTCCCGAGCGGGGGCAAACCAAGAGACCCAGTACTTC. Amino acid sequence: CASSSRAGANQETQYF.

CDR3 sequence reads: CASSRLAVDDEQFF. CDR3 DNA: TGTGCCAGCAGCCGACTAGCTGTTGACGATGAGCAGTTCTTC. The rearrangement uses TRBV14 and TRBJ2-1; 7 nucleotides match TRBD2. CDR1 is SGHDN, CDR2 FVKESK, per germline. Trimming cost V 4 bases and J 8 bases; bases outside gene matches: 8. The CDR3 loop spans 14 amino acids.

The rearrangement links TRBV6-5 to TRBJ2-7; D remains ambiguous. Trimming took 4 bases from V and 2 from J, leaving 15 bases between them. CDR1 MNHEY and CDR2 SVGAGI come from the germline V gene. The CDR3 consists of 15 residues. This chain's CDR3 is CASSSATVKPYEQYF. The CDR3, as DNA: TGTGCCAGCAGTTCCGCAACAGTAAAACCCTACGAGCAGTACTTC.

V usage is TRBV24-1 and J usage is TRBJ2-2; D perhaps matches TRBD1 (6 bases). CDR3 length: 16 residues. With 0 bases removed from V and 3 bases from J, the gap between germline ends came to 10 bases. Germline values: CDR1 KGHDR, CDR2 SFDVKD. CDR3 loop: CATSDLTGSYTGELFF. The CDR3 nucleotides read TGTGCCACCAGTGATTTGACAGGGTCGTACACCGGGGAGCTGTTTTTT.